This TCR beta chain was recovered during a study of blood T cell repertoires in COVID-19. Across the study: COVID-19 samples from acute and convalescent phases originated in the United States, Italy and Spain. From T cells, B-cell-depleted T cells, or PBMCs came the material, which was cDNA or gDNA.

Trimming took 6 bases from V and 0 from J; bases not matched to a gene: 8. Per germline, CDR1 MNHEY and CDR2 SVGAGI. The CDR3 is 15 residues long. In the authors' workflow: Nucleated cell counts were estimated from reference gene primer amplification. Sequencing was performed with immunoSEQ multiplex PCR; in TCRdb, only in-frame clones are kept and a portion is missing. The DNA was the basis for D and trimming; V, J and clone size are from that table. The sample has over 110,000 clones, about four fifths seen once. The chain recombines TRBV6-5 with TRBJ2-7; 7 bases are a match to TRBD1. The clonotype was recovered from a man between 65 and 85 years old who had recovered from COVID-19. Sample: peripheral blood. CDR3 DNA sequence: TGTGCCAGCAGGTTGGGGACAGAGGGCTCCTACGAGCAGTACTTC. This sequence encodes CASRLGTEGSYEQYF.